This T cell receptor (beta chain) is from a study of technical replicates of blood from several donors. This clone has only one observation. The V gene's germline CDR1 is SGHAT and CDR2 FQNNGV. V was cut by 2 bases and J by 2 bases, with 13 bases left in between. This CDR3 comprises 16 residues. TCRdb keeps only in-frame clones here, not all; method: immunoSEQ multiplex PCR. The sample has 95,000 to 100,000 clones, nearly 96% seen once. The specimen was T cells isolated from PBMCs. This clonotype originated in a human donor in good health. The chain employs TRBV11-2 and TRBJ1-3, with D possibly TRBD1 on 5 matching bases. The DNA of the CDR3 is TGTGCCAGCAGCTTAATATTAGCGGGGGCTGGAAACACCATATATTTT. Translating gives CASSLILAGAGNTIYF.